The clone carrying this TCR beta chain was counted only a few times. Clones were sequenced by immunoSEQ multiplex PCR, and TCRdb holds only the in-frame ones, with some missing. Of about 15,000 clones in the sample, 50% to 75% were seen once. Germline assignment: CDR1 SEHNR and CDR2 FQNEAQ (reference sequence). The CDR3 covers 13 residues. Trimming took 5 bases from V and 5 from J, leaving 9 bases between them. This entry comes from a study of OX40 agonist ivuxolimab in advanced cancers. At the level of the study: Of the patients, three showed partial responses, one with hepatocellular carcinoma and two with cutaneous melanoma.

The TCR originated in an adult with an advanced solid tumor such as melanoma, head and neck, liver or kidney cancer. V and J are TRBV7-9 and TRBJ2-2; D is possibly TRBD1 (5 bases). Material: CD4+ or CD8+ T cells sorted from blood, obtained in a trial of the OX40 agonist ivuxolimab. The CDR3 sequence: CASSPPGTGELFF. The CDR3 nucleotides read TGTGCCAGCAGCCCCCCAGGGACCGGGGAGCTGTTTTTT.